The 10 T cell receptor beta chains below come from one sample, sequenced in a study of a mutant IDH1 vaccine in newly diagnosed glioma. Stated time point: baseline, week 1 (first vaccination visit). Treatment given: pre-vaccination baseline after standard-of-care therapy. TCRdb keeps only in-frame clones here, not all; method: immunoSEQ multiplex PCR. The sample lists under 80,000 clones; 70% to 90% were seen once. The source material was PBMCs, sampled from a glioma patient treated with radiotherapy, temozolomide or both. The receptors shown here come from a man aged 30-40 years with glioma.

This sequence joins TRBV29-1 and TRBJ2-5, with 9 bases identical to TRBD2. Per germline, CDR1 SQVTM and CDR2 ANQGSEA. The CDR3 sequence is 13 residues long. The ends lost 1 base at V and 3 bases at J; junction bases unmatched: 0. This CDR3 is CSVEGTSEETQYF. For the CDR3, the DNA is TGCAGCGTTGAAGGGACTAGCGAAGAGACCCAGTACTTC.

The V and J genes are TRBV18 and TRBJ1-5; D ambiguous. Trimming took off 0 bases at V and 7 bases at J, with 4 bases between the two ends. The length of the CDR3 is 12 residues. Germline V lookup: CDR1 KGHSH, CDR2 LQKENI. This CDR3 reads CASSPPQQPQHF. CDR3 DNA: TGTGCCAGCTCACCACCCCAGCAGCCCCAGCATTTT.

The chain recombines TRBV27 with TRBJ2-5; no firm D call. CDR1 and CDR2 from the germline V gene are MNHEY and SMNVEV (reference sequence). Trimming removed 3 bases from V and 7 bases from J, with 12 bases in between. CDR3 length: 13 residues. The CDR3 loop reads CASSFQPEGTQYF. For the CDR3, the DNA is TGTGCCAGCAGTTTCCAACCCGAAGGGACCCAGTACTTC.

The rearrangement joins TRBV28 to TRBJ1-1; 11 bases map to TRBD1. The CDR3 runs to 16 residues. Germline V CDR1 and CDR2: MDHEN, SYDVKM. With V trimmed by 5 bases and J by 10 bases, 15 bases remained unmatched. CDR3 residues: CASSGSGAGQGGVAFF. The CDR3 DNA is TGTGCCAGCAGTGGCTCCGGTGCGGGACAGGGGGGTGTAGCTTTCTTT.

V usage is TRBV6-1 and J usage is TRBJ1-4; D may be TRBD1 (5 bases). The germline V and J ends were trimmed by 4 bases and 8 bases, with 14 bases remaining between them. The CDR3 covers 14 residues. Germline lookup yields CDR1 MNHNS and CDR2 SASEGT. The CDR3 loop reads CASSGSGFVEKLFF. DNA of the CDR3: TGTGCCAGCAGTGGCTCAGGGTTCGTCGAAAAACTGTTTTTT.

This clone was counted a few times. The J gene is TRBJ1-1, the V gene TRBV14; D is unresolved. Germline-derived CDR1 and CDR2 are SGHDN and FVKESK. The CDR3 is made up of 14 amino acids. Trimming pared 6 bases from V and 4 bases from J, leaving 15 bases between. CDR3 sequence reads: CASSKGRTSTEAFF. CDR3 DNA sequence: TGTGCCAGCAGTAAAGGGAGAACTAGCACTGAAGCTTTCTTT.

The V call is TRBV27, the J call TRBJ1-5; D gene uncertain. Trimming took off 6 bases at V and 0 bases at J, with 12 bases between the two ends. The CDR3 covers 15 residues. CDR1 is MNHEY, CDR2 SMNVEV, per germline (reference sequence). The CDR3: CASSSTSYSNQPQHF. The CDR3 DNA is TGTGCCAGCAGCTCGACCTCTTATAGCAATCAGCCCCAGCATTTT.

The V and J genes are TRBV5-6 and TRBJ2-7, with 7 bases identical to TRBD2. There are 17 residues in the CDR3. V shed 0 bases and J 1 base; nucleotides not matched to a gene: 10. CDR1 and CDR2 (germline): SGHDT, YYEEEE. The CDR3 sequence is CASSLAVPAGKSYEQYF. CDR3 bases: TGTGCCAGCAGCTTGGCTGTTCCAGCGGGGAAATCCTACGAGCAGTACTTC.

This sequence joins TRBV11-3 and TRBJ2-1, with D tentatively TRBD1 (6 bases). Germline lookup yields CDR1 SGHNT and CDR2 YENEEA. Trimming took 5 bases from V and 5 from J, leaving 13 bases between them. This CDR3 is built from 14 residues. CDR3 region: CASSIAGTNNEQFF. The CDR3 coding sequence is TGTGCCAGCAGCATAGCTGGGACAAACAATGAGCAGTTCTTC.

The CDR3 sequence: CASSLPGGGEAFF. The CDR3 DNA sequence: TGTGCCAGCAGCTTACCCGGGGGCGGCGAAGCTTTCTTT. The chain has TRBV7-9 and TRBJ1-1, with a possible D match to TRBD1 (6 bases). The CDR3 runs to 13 residues. V was pared by 2 bases and J by 8 bases, with 12 bases between. Germline CDR1 and CDR2: SEHNR and FQNEAQ (reference sequence).